The clone carrying this T cell receptor beta chain has just a few counts. Its antigen is unidentified. This specimen comes from a study of CD8+ T cells in alopecia areata. Study at large: Among treated patients, oral tofacitinib was administered at 5 to 10 mg twice daily.

Germline CDR1 MNHNY, CDR2 SVGAGI (reference sequence). V was pared by 7 bases and J by 7 bases, with 17 bases between. The length of the CDR3 is 14 residues. Study outcomes and limitations: Greater clonality was observed in lesional scalp samples, especially alopecia totalis/universalis, versus normal scalp. Scalp sample data also include resident alphabeta T cells from normal skin.

Obtained from alopecia areata patients were lesional scalp punch biopsies along with peripheral blood. Once RNA had been extracted, it was reverse transcribed into cDNA to act as the sequencing template. TCRdb's copy holds only in-frame clones and misses some; the assay was immunoSEQ multiplex PCR. The sample lists 10,000 to 15,000 clones, more than 55% occurring once. The receptor's source is a human donor with alopecia areata. V usage is TRBV6-6 and J usage is TRBJ1-5, with D perhaps TRBD1 (5 bases). Material: skin. The CDR3 loop is CASTNGGLGQPQHF. CDR3 nucleotide sequence: TGTGCCAGCACCAATGGGGGGTTGGGGCAGCCCCAGCATTTT.